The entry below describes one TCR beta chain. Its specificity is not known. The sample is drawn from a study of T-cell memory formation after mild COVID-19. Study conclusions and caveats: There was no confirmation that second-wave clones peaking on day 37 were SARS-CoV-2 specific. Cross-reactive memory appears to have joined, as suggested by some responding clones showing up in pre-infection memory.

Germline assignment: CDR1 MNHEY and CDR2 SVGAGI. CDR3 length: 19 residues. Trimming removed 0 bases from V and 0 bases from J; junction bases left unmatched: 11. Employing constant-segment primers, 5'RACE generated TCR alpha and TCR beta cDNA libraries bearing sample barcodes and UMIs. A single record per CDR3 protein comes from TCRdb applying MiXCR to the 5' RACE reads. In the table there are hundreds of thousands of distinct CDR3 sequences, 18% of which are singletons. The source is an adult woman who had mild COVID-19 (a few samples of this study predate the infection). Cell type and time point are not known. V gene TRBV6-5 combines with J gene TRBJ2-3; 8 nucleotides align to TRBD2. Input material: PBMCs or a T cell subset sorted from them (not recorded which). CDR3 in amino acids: CASSYSRSTSGTSTDTQYF. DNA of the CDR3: TGTGCCAGCAGTTACTCGAGGTCAACTAGCGGAACAAGCACAGATACGCAGTATTTT.